The 17 T cell receptor beta chains below all came from one sample that was sequenced in a study of T cell repertoires in cytomegalovirus infection. MiXCR, applied by TCRdb to the reads, yields one record per CDR3 protein. The sample has around 210,000 distinct CDR3 sequences; 6% to 8% are singletons. Sequencing input: PBMCs. These receptors were collected from a human donor in good health (CMV status not recorded). Some clones in this sample may be carry-over from other donors' samples.

This clonotype was counted at least ten times. In nucleotides, the CDR3 is TGCAGTGCTCAGAGGGCCGGTCCGGACACTGAAGCTTTCTTT. As protein: CSAQRAGPDTEAFF. V gene TRBV20-1 combines with J gene TRBJ1-1, with D unclear. CDR3 length equals 14 residues. The V gene's germline CDR1 is DFQATT and CDR2 SNEGSKA (reference sequence). V was trimmed by 5 bases and J by 3 bases, leaving 16 bases between them.

This clonotype appeared a few times. The chain uses TRBV5-1 and TRBJ2-5, with D perhaps matching TRBD2 (6 bases). The CDR3 is 14 amino acids. With 5 bases removed from V and 2 bases from J, the gap between germline ends came to 13 bases. Germline V gene data show CDR1 as SGHRS and CDR2 as YFSETQ. In DNA form, the CDR3 reads TGCGCCAGCAGACCGTCGGGAGCGCAAGAGACCCAGTACTTC. It codes for CASRPSGAQETQYF.

This clonotype was observed many times. The chain recombines TRBV14 with TRBJ1-4, with D tentatively TRBD1 (6 bases). The CDR3 extends over 15 amino acids. The V end lost 4 bases, the J end lost 11 bases, and 20 bases lay between the germline ends. Germline V gene lookup returns CDR1 SGHDN and CDR2 FVKESK. CDR3 loop: CASSPEGDRFQKLFF. DNA of the CDR3: TGTGCCAGCAGCCCCGAGGGGGACCGCTTCCAGAAACTGTTTTTT.

This clonotype was observed at least ten times. Germline is not matched at one junction end, which may reflect a read error. The chain recombines TRBV5-1 with TRBJ2-6, with a weak D call TRBD1 (5 bases). Germline loops: CDR1 SGHRS, CDR2 YFSETQ. The CDR3 is 14 amino acids. The chain's CDR3 is CASSLGAGANVLTF. DNA of the CDR3: TGTGCCAGCAGCTTAGGGGCTGGGGCCAACGTCCTGACTTTC.

This clonotype showed up many times. The rearrangement joins TRBV7-8 to TRBJ1-5; D not resolved. The V gene's germline CDR1 is SGHVS and CDR2 FQNEAQ. The ends were cut back, 1 base at V and 4 bases at J, with 8 bases in the middle. There are 14 residues in the CDR3. CDR3 residues: CASSLGLENQPQHF. CDR3 in DNA: TGTGCCAGCAGCTTAGGACTTGAGAATCAGCCCCAGCATTTT.

In its sample, this clonotype was seen many times. The chain joins TRBV3-1 to TRBJ1-1; D is unclear. The CDR3 covers 13 residues. V lost 3 bases to trimming and J lost 3 bases, with 8 bases between them. The germline V gene has CDR1 LGHDT and CDR2 YNNKEL (reference sequence). The CDR3 nucleotides are TGTGCCAGCAGCCAGAGGGCTGACACTGAAGCTTTCTTT. This gives the protein CASSQRADTEAFF. The complete variable domain, with remaining parts taken from reference TRBV3-1 and TRBJ1-1, reads DTAVSQTPKYLVTQMGNDKSIKCEQNLGHDTMYWYKQDSKKFLKIMFSYNNKELIINETVPNRFSPKSPDKAHLNLHINSLELGDSAVYFCASSQRADTEAFFGQGTRLTVV.

This clonotype was counted at least ten times. The CDR3 spells CASSLVSTQEQYF. CDR3 in DNA: TGTGCCAGCAGCTTAGTCTCCACCCAGGAGCAGTACTTC. The rearrangement links TRBV7-2 to TRBJ2-7; D not resolved. The germline V gene has CDR1 SGHTA and CDR2 FQGNSA. CDR3 length: 13 amino acids. Trimming left V 1 base short and J 7 bases short, with 11 bases between. The full variable domain, its missing parts supplied by reference TRBV7-2 and TRBJ2-7, is GAGVSQSPSNKVTEKGKDVELRCDPISGHTALYWYRQSLGQGLEFLIYFQGNSAPDKSGLPSDRFSAERTGGSVSTLTIQRTQQEDSAVYLCASSLVSTQEQYFGPGTRLTVT.

Ten or more counts support this clonotype. The chain joins TRBV29-1 to TRBJ2-5; TRBD2 matches 13 bases. With V trimmed by 8 bases and J by 5 bases, 8 bases remained unmatched. Germline V CDR1 and CDR2: SQVTM, ANQGSEA. CDR3 length: 14 amino acids. CDR3 amino acids: CSPGMGLAGETQYF. CDR3 DNA: TGCAGCCCTGGGATGGGACTAGCGGGGGAGACCCAGTACTTC.

This clonotype came up many times. CDR3 coding DNA: TGTGCCAGCAGCCAGAGGAAGGGGGGGGGGGGCTACGAGCAGTACTTC. Protein sequence: CASSQRKGGGGYEQYF. The chain is built from TRBV7-8 and TRBJ2-7; tentatively, D is TRBD2 (7 bases). In germline, CDR1 is SGHVS, CDR2 FQNEAQ. The ends were cut back, 5 bases at V and 3 bases at J, with 20 bases in the middle. The CDR3 is 16 amino acids.

V usage is TRBV19 and J usage is TRBJ2-5; D is unresolved. This CDR3 contains 14 residues. Between the trimmed V and J ends, which lost 0 bases and 2 bases, there was a span of 7 bases. CDR1 is LNHDA and CDR2 is SQIVND in the germline V gene (reference sequence). CDR3 protein: CASSIDQLQETQYF. DNA for the CDR3: TGTGCCAGTAGTATAGACCAGCTTCAAGAGACCCAGTACTTC.

The table lists this clonotype with a few counts. The chain has TRBV20-1 and TRBJ2-2; perhaps TRBD2 as D (6 bases). This CDR3 is built from 14 residues. Per the germline V gene, CDR1 is DFQATT and CDR2 is SNEGSKA (reference sequence). The V end lost 1 base, the J end lost 5 bases, and 11 bases lay between the germline ends. Here the CDR3 DNA reads TGCAGTGCTAGAGGGGACCGGGGGACCGGGGAGCTGTTTTTT. It encodes CSARGDRGTGELFF.

This clonotype was recorded at least ten times. This chain links TRBV20-1 with TRBJ1-1; D is ambiguous. The ends were cut back, 0 bases at V and 5 bases at J, with 13 bases in the middle. Germline CDR1 DFQATT, CDR2 SNEGSKA (reference sequence). This CDR3 has 14 amino acids. The CDR3 sequence is CSARDSMSWTEAFF. CDR3 nucleotide sequence: TGCAGTGCTAGAGATAGTATGTCGTGGACTGAAGCTTTCTTT.

The chain carries TRBV4-3 and TRBJ2-5, with D maybe TRBD2 (6 bases). The CDR3 is 17 amino acids. The germline V and J ends were trimmed by 0 bases and 0 bases, with 14 bases remaining between them. The V gene's germline CDR1 is LGHNA and CDR2 YSLEER. The CDR3 reads CASSQEGGLGYQETQYF. The CDR3 nucleotides read TGCGCCAGCAGCCAAGAGGGGGGATTAGGGTACCAAGAGACCCAGTACTTC.

This clonotype has at least ten counts. The chain combines TRBV7-9 with TRBJ1-1; possible D gene TRBD1, 6 bases. Germline assignment: CDR1 SEHNR and CDR2 FQNEAQ (reference sequence). The CDR3 consists of 14 residues. V was pared by 5 bases and J by 5 bases, with 15 bases between. In DNA form, the CDR3 reads TGTGCCAGCAGCAGAATGGAGGGGGGGACTGAAGCTTTCTTT. Its protein product is CASSRMEGGTEAFF.

This clonotype occurred many times. V gene TRBV2 combines with J gene TRBJ1-2; 7 bases agree with TRBD1. After removal of 6 bases from V and 2 bases from J, the junction contained 3 bases not matched to a gene. Germline lookup yields CDR1 SNHLY and CDR2 FYNNEI. The CDR3 runs to 13 residues. The CDR3 coding sequence is TGTGCCAGCAGGGGGACAGACAACTATGGCTACACCTTC. This encodes CASRGTDNYGYTF.

In its sample, this clonotype was seen many times. This chain connects TRBV6-2 or TRBV6-3 to TRBJ2-3; D is undetermined. The CDR3 runs to 14 residues. With 4 bases removed from V and 0 bases from J, the gap between germline ends came to 8 bases. The V gene's germline CDR1 is MNHEY and CDR2 SVGEGT. CDR3 region: CASSWKLSTDTQYF. The DNA of the CDR3 is TGTGCCAGCAGTTGGAAGCTGAGCACAGATACGCAGTATTTT.

This clonotype was seen ten or more times. V gene TRBV6-5 combines with J gene TRBJ1-5, with D possibly matching TRBD1 (6 bases). V lost 0 bases and J 4 bases, leaving 10 bases between the germline ends. Germline V lookup: CDR1 MNHEY, CDR2 SVGAGI. The CDR3 length is 15 residues. The CDR3 DNA sequence: TGTGCCAGCAGTTACTCGAGGGGGGGAAATCAGCCCCAGCATTTT. It specifies CASSYSRGGNQPQHF.